The clone carrying this TCR beta chain came up many times. Its antigen is not known. Regarding time point: newly diagnosed GD, antithyroid drugs for less than 3 months. RNA extracted from PBMCs served as the sequencing template. The data derive from a study of regulatory T cells in long-lasting Graves disease. Study context: Those Graves' patients who were newly diagnosed had been on antithyroid drugs under 3 months. Study-wide results and limits: Persistent-disease Graves' patients showed less TCR diversity than new cases.

After removal of 6 bases from V and 3 bases from J, the junction contained 4 bases not matched to a gene. This CDR3 has 15 amino acids. iRepertoire HTBI primers and Arm-PCR of CDR3 regions built TCR beta libraries. In TCRdb, the multiplex PCR reads were re-called with MiXCR into one record per CDR3 protein. The profile covers some 250,000 distinct CDR3 sequences, with around 16% appearing a single time and around 20% taken by the ten largest. This sequence was found in a female donor with Graves disease. The rearrangement uses TRBV12-3 or TRBV12-4 and TRBJ2-3; 12 bases are a match to TRBD2. Here the sequenced sample was peripheral blood mononuclear cells (PBMCs), taken at new diagnosis, from a patient treated with antithyroid drugs. This CDR3 is CASSYLAGGTDTQYF. DNA for the CDR3: TGTGCCAGCAGCTACCTAGCGGGAGGGACAGATACGCAGTATTTT.